This TCR beta chain was observed in a study of T cells expressing NK-cell markers. Study background: Within the sequenced cohort of eight donors, seven exhibited HCMV seropositivity and one was seronegative.

Looked up from germline, CDR1 is DFQATT and CDR2 is SNEGSKA (reference sequence). The CDR3 extends over 13 amino acids. TCRdb re-called the 5' RACE reads and catalogs CDR3 proteins one per entry, DNA excluded. The sample data list approximately 550,000 distinct CDR3 sequences. The genes are TRBV20-1 and TRBJ1-5. The sample taken for sequencing was blood T cells: a sorted CD56 or NKG2C T cell subset, CD4+ or CD8+ T cells, or bulk PBMC T cells (not recorded which). The receptor's source is a man aged 18 to 35 in good health. This chain's CDR3 is CSARDLRNQPQHF.